Sequencing of this T cell receptor (beta chain) was carried out in a study of cytomegalovirus exposure and HLA in healthy donors. Study-wide points: For most subjects, TCR beta sequences were reported to predict HLA-A and HLA-B alleles with accuracy. In a later analysis, the majority of CMV-associated beta chains seemingly showed HLA restriction. Information on immune exposure was restricted to one variable (CMV serostatus). Across donors, presence/absence analyses took sequencing depth to be roughly uniform.

A multiplex PCR was run with 60 Vbeta primers and 13 Jbeta primers. This table comes from immunoSEQ multiplex PCR, and its TCRdb copy is limited to in-frame clones, with some not included. The data include about 140,000 clones; the top ten clones carry less than 3%. As to this clone: The target antigen is unknown.

This receptor was taken from a man aged 40-55 years in good health and CMV-seronegative. Material: PBMCs.

This CDR3 reads CASRDSRVQYF. In DNA, the CDR3 is TGTGCCAGCAGGGACAGTCGGGTCCAGTACTTC. The V gene is TRBV2, the J gene TRBJ2-5, with TRBD1 as a possible D gene (6 bases). Per the germline V gene, CDR1 is SNHLY and CDR2 is FYNNEI. The V end lost 6 bases, the J end lost 10 bases, and 12 bases lay between the germline ends. CDR3 size: 11 residues.